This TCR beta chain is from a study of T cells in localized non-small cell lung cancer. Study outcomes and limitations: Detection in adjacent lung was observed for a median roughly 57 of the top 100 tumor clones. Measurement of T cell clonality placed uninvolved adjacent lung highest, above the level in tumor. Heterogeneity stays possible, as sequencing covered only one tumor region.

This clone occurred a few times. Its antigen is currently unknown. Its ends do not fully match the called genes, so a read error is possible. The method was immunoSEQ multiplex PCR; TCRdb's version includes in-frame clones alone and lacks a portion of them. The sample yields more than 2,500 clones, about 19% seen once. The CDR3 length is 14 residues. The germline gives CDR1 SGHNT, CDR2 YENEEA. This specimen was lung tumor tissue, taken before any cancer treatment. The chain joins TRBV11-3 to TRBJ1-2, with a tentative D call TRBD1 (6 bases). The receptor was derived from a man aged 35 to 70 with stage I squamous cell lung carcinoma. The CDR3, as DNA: TGTGCCAGCAGCCTAGAGGACAGCTTGGGAGGCTACACCTTC. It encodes CASSLEDSLGGYTF. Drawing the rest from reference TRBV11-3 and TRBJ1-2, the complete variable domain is EAGVVQSPRYKIIEKKQPVAFWCNPISGHNTLYWYLQNLGQGPELLIRYENEEAVDDSQLPKDRFSAERLKGVDSTLKIQPAELGDSAVYLCASSLEDSLGGYTFGSGTRLTVV.